This passage covers 9 T cell receptor beta chains from one sample sequenced in a study of cytomegalovirus exposure and HLA in healthy donors. 60 Vbeta and 13 Jbeta primers were used in PCR. The data were produced by immunoSEQ multiplex PCR, yet TCRdb's version contains in-frame clones alone and is incomplete. In the table there are 80,000 or so clones, over 70% of which are singletons. The specimen sequenced was PBMCs. Receptors originate from a man aged 45-65 years in good health and CMV-seropositive.

The chain has TRBV19 and TRBJ2-3; maybe TRBD2 (6 bases). The germline V gene has CDR1 LNHDA and CDR2 SQIVND (reference sequence). There are 14 residues in the CDR3. Trimming stripped 3 bases from V and 6 bases from J, with 13 bases between. CDR3 nucleotide sequence: TGTGCCAGTAGTATCCGTAGCGGTTCGGATACGCAGTATTTT. As protein: CASSIRSGSDTQYF.

The chain uses TRBV7-8 and TRBJ2-4; the D gene is possibly TRBD1 (5 bases). Germline V gene lookup returns CDR1 SGHVS and CDR2 FQNEAQ. This CDR3 spans 17 amino acids. V was clipped by 1 base and J by 1 base, with 14 bases between them. The CDR3 sequence: CASSLGTLQGAKNIQYF. The CDR3 DNA is TGTGCCAGCAGCTTAGGGACACTCCAAGGGGCCAAAAACATTCAGTACTTC.

This chain links TRBV2 with TRBJ2-7; 9 nucleotides align to TRBD1. CDR1 is SNHLY and CDR2 is FYNNEI in the germline V gene. V trimming: 6 bases; J trimming: 5 bases; junction bases outside the gene matches: 11. The CDR3 totals 15 residues. CDR3 DNA: TGTGCCAGCAGGCTTGGATCGGGACAGGGCAACGAGCAGTACTTC. Protein product: CASRLGSGQGNEQYF. The full variable domain, completed using reference TRBV2 and TRBJ2-7, is EPEVTQTPSHQVTQMGQEVILRCVPISNHLYFYWYRQILGQKVEFLVSFYNNEISEKSEIFDDQFSVERPDGSNFTLKIRSTKLEDSAMYFCASRLGSGQGNEQYFGPGTRLTVT.

This chain links TRBV5-1 with TRBJ1-6; D is ambiguous. Trimming removed 4 bases at V and 5 bases at J, with 13 bases between. This CDR3 contains 15 residues. Germline V gene sequence: CDR1 SGHRS, CDR2 YFSETQ. This CDR3 reads CASSPPVGDNSPLHF. Here the CDR3 DNA reads TGCGCCAGCAGCCCCCCGGTGGGAGATAATTCACCCCTCCACTTT. The complete variable domain, with remaining parts taken from reference TRBV5-1 and TRBJ1-6, reads KAGVTQTPRYLIKTRGQQVTLSCSPISGHRSVSWYQQTPGQGLQFLFEYFSETQRNKGNFPGRFSGRQFSNSRSEMNVSTLELGDSALYLCASSPPVGDNSPLHFGNGTRLTVT.

This clone showed up just a few times. This chain links TRBV19 with TRBJ1-5; D unclear. Germline V gives CDR1 LNHDA, CDR2 SQIVND (reference sequence). The CDR3 runs 13 residues. Trimming pared 4 bases from V and 11 bases from J, leaving 15 bases between. The CDR3 DNA is TGTGCCAGTAGTACCGAAATGAGCGAGACCCAGCATTTT. Amino acid sequence: CASSTEMSETQHF.

The chain is built from TRBV5-1 and TRBJ2-7; 7 nucleotides match TRBD1. The CDR3 length is 14 residues. The germline V gene encodes CDR1 SGHRS and CDR2 YFSETQ. Trimming at V came to 3 bases and at J to 2 bases, leaving 5 bases not matched to a gene. In nucleotides, the CDR3 is TGCGCCAGCAGCTCCGGGACAGTAGCCTACGAGCAGTACTTC. It codes for CASSSGTVAYEQYF.

The chain uses TRBV11-3 and TRBJ2-7; 7 bases are a match to TRBD2. V lost 3 bases to trimming and J lost 3 bases; unmatched junction nucleotides: 11. The CDR3 has 16 residues. Germline CDR1 is SGHNT and CDR2 is YENEEA. DNA of the CDR3: TGTGCCAGCAGCTTGTCCCTGGGTCTAGCGGACTACGAGCAGTACTTC. Residues: CASSLSLGLADYEQYF.

V gene TRBV9 combines with J gene TRBJ2-1; 7 bases match TRBD1. V lost 0 bases to trimming and J lost 6 bases; unmatched junction nucleotides: 6. The germline CDR1 and CDR2 sequences are SGDLS and YYNGEE. The CDR3 is made up of 15 amino acids. The CDR3 DNA sequence: TGTGCCAGCAGCGTAGGGGGGACAGTCATCAATGAGCAGTTCTTC. Translating gives CASSVGGTVINEQFF.

The V call is TRBV30, the J call TRBJ2-5, with D unclear. Between the trimmed V and J ends, which lost 4 bases and 0 bases, there was a span of 6 bases. CDR3 length: 12 amino acids. In germline, CDR1 is GTSNPN, CDR2 SVGIG (reference sequence). CDR3: CAWMSYQETQYF. CDR3 DNA sequence: TGTGCCTGGATGAGCTACCAAGAGACCCAGTACTTC.